These 12 T cell receptor beta chains came from one sample sequenced in a study of blood T cells in healthy people across ages. Primers used in a second PCR of roughly 7 to 12 cycles were a sample-barcoded 5' primer and a J-beta primer mix. Each CDR3 protein gets one entry after TCRdb re-called the 5' RACE reads with MiXCR. The sample shows 750,000 to 950,000 distinct CDR3 sequences, under 35% of them seen only once. These data also formed part of another study, on T cells of mothers and their children.

What was sequenced was blood. The receptor source for this set is a woman in her 40s in good health.

The chain links TRBV2 to TRBJ1-5; the match to TRBD1 covers 11 bases. The CDR3 loop spans 15 amino acids. The ends lost 7 bases at V and 1 base at J; junction bases unmatched: 3. The germline V gene encodes CDR1 SNHLY and CDR2 FYNNEI. Written as DNA, the CDR3 is TGTGCCAGCACCAGGACAGGGGGCAGCAATCAGCCCCAGCATTTT. This encodes CASTRTGGSNQPQHF.

This clonotype was detected many times. The chain is built from TRBV12-3 or TRBV12-4 and TRBJ1-2, with 7 bases fitting TRBD1. After removal of 5 bases from V and 6 bases from J, the junction contained 6 bases not matched to a gene. CDR3 size: 13 residues. The CDR3 DNA reads TGTGCCAGCAGTATTACAGGGGTTGATGGCTACACCTTC. This gives the protein CASSITGVDGYTF.

This clonotype was recorded at least ten times. One junction end does not reproduce the germline sequence, and a read error may be involved. The genes are TRBV7-7 and TRBJ2-7, with a tentative D call TRBD2 (6 bases). The CDR3 totals 13 residues. Germline V gene sequence: CDR1 SSHAT, CDR2 FNYEAQ (reference sequence). CDR3 sequence reads: CASSFRDSGEQYF. In DNA, the CDR3 is TGTGCTAGCAGCTTTAGAGACAGCGGGGAGCAGTACTTC.

The genes are TRBV5-1 and TRBJ2-7; 7 nucleotides agree with TRBD1. Germline CDR1 SGHRS, CDR2 YFSETQ. The CDR3 has 13 residues. J lost 2 bases, V lost 4 bases, and 3 bases had no gene match. CDR3 protein: CASSTDRAYEQYF. The CDR3, as DNA: TGCGCCAGCAGCACCGACAGGGCCTACGAGCAGTACTTC.

This clonotype was picked up a small number of times. J is TRBJ2-7 and V is TRBV4-1; 7 positions agree with TRBD2. The V gene end was trimmed by 1 base and the J gene end by 3 bases; junction bases not matched to a gene: 6. The CDR3 is 15 residues long. Germline V gene sequence: CDR1 MGHRA, CDR2 YSYEKL. This CDR3 is CASSQAALAVYEQYF. Written as DNA, the CDR3 is TGCGCCAGCAGCCAAGCAGCCCTAGCGGTCTACGAGCAGTACTTC.

The rearrangement uses TRBV11-3 and TRBJ2-1; a possible D gene is TRBD1 (6 bases). Trimming stripped 1 base from V and 4 bases from J, with 14 bases between. Germline V gene lookup returns CDR1 SGHNT and CDR2 YENEEA. This CDR3 is built from 16 residues. The CDR3 DNA reads TGTGCCAGCAGCTTAGGAATTGGGACAAAGTACAATGAGCAGTTCTTC. Protein product: CASSLGIGTKYNEQFF.

Regarding this clonotype: A much bigger clone sits one base away, suggesting this may be a read error. The genes are TRBV15 and TRBJ1-5, with D unresolved. CDR3 length equals 12 residues. Germline V gives CDR1 LNHNV, CDR2 YYDKDF (reference sequence). As DNA, the CDR3 is TGTGTCACCAGCGTAAATGGGGAGCCCCAGCATTTT. Protein: CVTSVNGEPQHF.

The V and J genes are TRBV14 and TRBJ1-1, with D possibly TRBD1 on 6 matching bases. Per germline, CDR1 SGHDN and CDR2 FVKESK. This CDR3 contains 13 residues. Trimming took 8 bases from V and 1 from J, leaving 11 bases between them. The CDR3 protein is CASGRQANTEAFF. CDR3 nucleotide sequence: TGTGCCAGCGGACGACAGGCGAACACTGAAGCTTTCTTT.

The rearrangement joins TRBV4-2 to TRBJ1-1; TRBD1 matches at 9 bases. The CDR3 has 16 amino acids. The V gene's germline CDR1 is LGHNA and CDR2 YNFKEQ. The ends lost 4 bases at V and 5 bases at J; junction bases unmatched: 11. The CDR3 loop is CASSRELTGGVTEAFF. The CDR3 DNA follows: TGTGCCAGCAGCCGGGAACTGACAGGGGGGGTGACTGAAGCTTTCTTT.

V is TRBV30 and J is TRBJ1-5, with 7 bases lining up with TRBD1. Germline V CDR1 and CDR2: GTSNPN, SVGIG (reference sequence). Trimming removed 4 bases from V and 7 bases from J; junction bases left unmatched: 7. CDR3 length: 13 residues. The CDR3 spells CAWNRGEGQPQHF. The CDR3 coding sequence is TGTGCCTGGAACAGGGGCGAGGGGCAGCCCCAGCATTTT.

This clonotype was seen many times. The chain combines TRBV6-5 with TRBJ2-7; D unresolved. Trimming removed 5 bases from V and 3 bases from J, with 8 bases in between. This CDR3 has 12 amino acids. The germline V gene encodes CDR1 MNHEY and CDR2 SVGAGI. CDR3 residues: CASSASGYEQYF. The CDR3 DNA is TGTGCCAGCAGTGCCTCGGGCTACGAGCAGTACTTC.

The chain employs TRBV20-1 and TRBJ2-2; no firm D call. Germline CDR1 is DFQATT and CDR2 is SNEGSKA (reference sequence). The CDR3 spans 12 residues. Trimming cost V 5 bases and J 1 base, with 5 bases left between them. CDR3 sequence: CSAFRNTGELFF. For the CDR3, the DNA is TGCAGTGCTTTCAGGAACACCGGGGAGCTGTTTTTT.